This T cell receptor (beta chain) originates from a study of blood T cell repertoires in COVID-19 (dated by TCRdb to between 2020 and 2021). Broadly, across the study: Collaborator samples came from the United States, Italy and Spain and covered acute and convalescent phases of COVID-19. The material from the prospective study consisted of cDNA or gDNA derived from T cells, B-cell-depleted T cells, or PBMCs. Deeply sampled blood TCRbeta repertoires from subjects exposed to, actively infected with, or recovered from COVID-19 were included in the dataset. The repertoires were released in a freely available public database intended as a resource for research on the immune response to SARS-CoV-2. The samples were drawn from two sources: the first 160 participants of the ongoing ImmuneRACE study, and 950 to 1,500 subjects contributed by 6 global collaborators. A de-identified subject ID, COVID-19 status, age in years and sex were almost always included in the sample metadata. Where available, HLA class I and class II types were taken from metadata supplied by the sample provider and were not determined by assay-based typing.

This clone was observed once. Its antigen specificity is not known. No much larger clone exists at a distance of one base, and base qualities are not known. Collaborating institutions collected whole blood in K2EDTA tubes following their own protocols. For TCRbeta analysis, collaborators shipped samples in one of three forms: frozen whole blood, isolated PBMCs, or DNA extracted from either of those sample types. The immunoSEQ Assay, a bias-controlled multiplex PCR, was used to amplify TCRbeta CDR3 regions from genomic DNA. The authors' pipeline ran thus. Within the assay, amplification of reference gene primers was used to estimate how many nucleated cells each sample contained. To quantify the absolute abundance of each unique TCRbeta CDR3 rearrangement, sequence reads were collapsed and filtered. For each sample, productive Simpson clonality was calculated by taking the square root of Simpson's diversity index across productive rearrangements. The immuneACCESS repertoire file appears here via TCRdb, limited to in-frame rearrangements. These files lack a portion of the clones; in checked studies, under half of the deficit traces to unresolved V genes, and the cause of the others is not known. That table is the source of V, J and clone size, and D and trimming were worked out from the DNA. The sample table lists tens of thousands of clones, around 86% of them with a count of one. The ten top clones hold about 16% of the sample.

The CDR3 spans 14 residues, from the cysteine through the phenylalanine. The only DNA kept is the CDR3, 42 bases in frame from the first base. CDR1 and CDR2, per the germline V gene, are SGDLS and YYNGEE. V is pared back by 0 bases and J by 5 bases, with 6 bases lying between the germline termini. The study at large found these results: The amount of clinical and demographic metadata varied by source and participant and was provided uncurated.

This receptor chain uses TRBV9 and TRBJ1-6, with TRBD1 as a weak D call on 5 bases. Sequencing input: peripheral blood. The receptor was derived from a human donor in a cohort sampled during active COVID-19. At the DNA level, the sequence is TGTGCCAGCAGCGTAGAACAGGATAATTCACCCCTCCACTTT. Its amino acids are CASSVEQDNSPLHF.